The TCR beta chain under discussion was sequenced for a study of cytomegalovirus exposure and HLA in healthy donors. Study-level results: TCR beta chains numbering some 150 were designated cytomegalovirus-associated. It was reportedly the case that the classifier diagnosed cytomegalovirus status with high specificity and sensitivity. There were a few CMV-associated chains whose specificity for CMV antigens was confirmed in vitro.

V trimming: 6 bases; J trimming: 7 bases; junction bases outside the gene matches: 5. The CDR3 totals 12 residues. CDR1 is MDHEN and CDR2 is SYDVKM in the germline V gene. Some clones are missing from TCRdb's copy, which holds only in-frame ones; the method was immunoSEQ multiplex PCR. The repertoire holds about 250,000 clones, with over 75% as singletons. Note on this clone: Its antigen is as yet unknown.

V is TRBV28 and J is TRBJ1-1; 7 bases align to TRBD1. The sequence was collected from a man younger than 30 in good health and CMV-seropositive. The sequencing input was PBMCs. CDR3 sequence reads: CASRQGGGEAFF. CDR3 bases: TGTGCCAGCAGGCAGGGGGGCGGTGAAGCTTTCTTT.